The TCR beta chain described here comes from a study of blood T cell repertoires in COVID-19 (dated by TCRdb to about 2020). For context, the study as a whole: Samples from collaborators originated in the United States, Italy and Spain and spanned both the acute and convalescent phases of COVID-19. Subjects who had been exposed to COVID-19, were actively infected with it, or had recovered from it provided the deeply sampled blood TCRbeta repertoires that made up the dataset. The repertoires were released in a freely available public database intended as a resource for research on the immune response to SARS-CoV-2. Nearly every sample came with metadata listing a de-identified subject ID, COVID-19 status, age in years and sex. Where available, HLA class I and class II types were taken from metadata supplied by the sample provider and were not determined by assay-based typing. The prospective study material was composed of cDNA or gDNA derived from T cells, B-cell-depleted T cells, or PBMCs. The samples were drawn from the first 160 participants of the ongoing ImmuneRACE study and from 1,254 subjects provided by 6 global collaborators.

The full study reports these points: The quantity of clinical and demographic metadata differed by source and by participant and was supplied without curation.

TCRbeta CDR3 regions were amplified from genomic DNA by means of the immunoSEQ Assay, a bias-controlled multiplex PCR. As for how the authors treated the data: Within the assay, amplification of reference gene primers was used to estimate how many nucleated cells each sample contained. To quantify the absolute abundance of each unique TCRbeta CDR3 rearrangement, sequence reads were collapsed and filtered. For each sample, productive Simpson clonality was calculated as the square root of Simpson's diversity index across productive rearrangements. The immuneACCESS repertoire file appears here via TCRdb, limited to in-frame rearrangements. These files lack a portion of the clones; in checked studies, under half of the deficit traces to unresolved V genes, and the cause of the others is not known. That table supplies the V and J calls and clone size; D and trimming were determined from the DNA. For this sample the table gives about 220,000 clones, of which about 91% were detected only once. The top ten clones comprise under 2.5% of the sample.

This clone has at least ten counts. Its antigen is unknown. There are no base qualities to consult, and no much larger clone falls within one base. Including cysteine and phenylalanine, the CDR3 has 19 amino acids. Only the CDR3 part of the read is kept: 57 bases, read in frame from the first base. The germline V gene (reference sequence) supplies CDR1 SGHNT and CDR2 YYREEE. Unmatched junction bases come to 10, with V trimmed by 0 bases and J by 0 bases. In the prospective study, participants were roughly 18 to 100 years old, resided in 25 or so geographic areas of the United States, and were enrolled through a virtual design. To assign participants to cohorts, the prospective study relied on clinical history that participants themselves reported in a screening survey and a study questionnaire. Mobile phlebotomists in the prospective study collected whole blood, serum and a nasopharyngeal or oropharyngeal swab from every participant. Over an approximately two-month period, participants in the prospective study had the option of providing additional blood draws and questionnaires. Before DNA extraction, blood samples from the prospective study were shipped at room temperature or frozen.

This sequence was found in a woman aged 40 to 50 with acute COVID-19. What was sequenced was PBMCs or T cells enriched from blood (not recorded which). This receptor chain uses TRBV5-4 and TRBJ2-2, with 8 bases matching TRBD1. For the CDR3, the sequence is CASSLGQGHRRPNTGELFF. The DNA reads TGTGCCAGCAGCTTGGGACAGGGGCATAGGCGACCGAACACCGGGGAGCTGTTTTTT.